Following are 13 T cell receptor beta chains from one sample sequenced in a study of CD8+ T cells in alopecia areata. Indicated treatment: oral pan-JAK inhibitor, 5-10 mg twice daily. After isolation, RNA underwent reverse transcription to generate cDNA as the sequencing template. The assay was immunoSEQ multiplex PCR, and TCRdb's table has in-frame clones only and misses some. Of 150,000 to 200,000 clones listed, approximately 67% are singletons. The sequencing here drew on CD4+ T cells sorted from blood, taken at week 49, from a patient treated with tofacitinib. Source of these receptors: a human donor with alopecia areata.

Concerning this clone: This specimen includes other DNA sequences encoding the same CDR3. The V and J genes are TRBV7-7 and TRBJ2-2, with D perhaps matching TRBD2 (5 bases). Per germline, CDR1 SSHAT and CDR2 FNYEAQ (reference sequence). V gave up 5 bases and J gave up 1 base, with 14 bases separating them. The CDR3 totals 16 residues. The CDR3 DNA is TGTGCCAGCAGCCCGGGGAGATTTGTGAACACCGGGGAGCTGTTTTTT. It codes for CASSPGRFVNTGELFF.

The V gene is TRBV25-1, the J gene TRBJ1-6; D is possibly TRBD1 (5 bases). CDR1 is MGHDK, CDR2 SYGVNS, per germline. The CDR3 is made up of 15 amino acids. V lost 3 bases to trimming and J lost 12 bases, with 18 bases between them. CDR3 coding DNA: TGTGCCAGCAGTGAGGAGCTGATGGGGCGGTTACCCCTCCACTTT. Translated: CASSEELMGRLPLHF.

The chain uses TRBV6-6 and TRBJ2-1; D might be TRBD1 or TRBD2, each matching 5 bases. The CDR3 is 15 amino acids. Germline V gene data show CDR1 as MNHNY and CDR2 as SVGAGI (reference sequence). The V gene lost 5 bases and the J gene lost 5 bases, with 16 bases spanning the gap. CDR3 residues: CASSVRGRLDNEQFF. The CDR3 DNA reads TGTGCCAGCAGTGTGAGGGGCCGCTTAGACAATGAGCAGTTCTTC.

The chain has TRBV2 and TRBJ1-6; 10 bases agree with TRBD1. The CDR3 runs to 14 residues. V shed 7 bases and J 9 bases; nucleotides not matched to a gene: 6. Germline V lookup: CDR1 SNHLY, CDR2 FYNNEI. CDR3 sequence: CASTPGTGVSPLHF. The CDR3 DNA reads as TGTGCCAGCACTCCCGGGACAGGGGTTTCACCCCTCCACTTT.

The CDR3 sequence is CASSPDRGSAGYTF. The CDR3 DNA reads as TGTGCCAGCAGTCCCGACAGGGGGTCGGCTGGCTACACCTTC. V is TRBV7-2 and J is TRBJ1-2; TRBD1 matches at 9 bases. Germline CDR1 and CDR2: SGHTA and FQGNSA. The CDR3 spans 14 residues. Trimming cost V 6 bases and J 7 bases; bases outside gene matches: 9.

The chain has TRBV15 and TRBJ1-2, with 7 bases matching TRBD1. CDR1 is LNHNV and CDR2 is YYDKDF in the germline V gene (reference sequence). V shed 1 base and J 8 bases; nucleotides not matched to a gene: 7. CDR3 length: 14 residues. The CDR3 spells CATSRGGGAGGYTF. The DNA of the CDR3 is TGTGCCACCAGCAGAGGAGGGGGCGCGGGAGGCTACACCTTC.

The chain recombines TRBV4-3 with TRBJ1-1, with D uncertain. The CDR3 contains 13 residues. The V end lost 0 bases, the J end lost 8 bases, and 10 bases lay between the germline ends. Germline lookup yields CDR1 LGHNA and CDR2 YSLEER. CDR3 nucleotides: TGCGCCAGCAGCCAAGAAAGTTTGGGAGAAGCTTTCTTT. Translated: CASSQESLGEAFF.

Only a few counts were recorded for this clone. The DNA of the CDR3 is TGTGCCAGCAGCTTAGAAGTCTGGGGGTTAGATGGCTACACCTTC. This codes for CASSLEVWGLDGYTF. The J gene is TRBJ1-2, the V gene TRBV11-2; D possibly corresponds to TRBD1 (5 bases). Per germline, CDR1 SGHAT and CDR2 FQNNGV. The CDR3 is made up of 15 amino acids. The V end lost 0 bases, the J end lost 6 bases, and 14 bases lay between the germline ends.

The chain combines TRBV9 with TRBJ1-2; 7 positions match TRBD1. Germline V gene lookup returns CDR1 SGDLS and CDR2 YYNGEE. Unmatched junction bases numbered 1, after V lost 0 bases and J lost 2 bases. CDR3 length: 14 residues. This CDR3 is CASSVADRNYGYTF. The CDR3 DNA is TGTGCCAGCAGCGTAGCGGACAGGAACTATGGCTACACCTTC.

This chain joins TRBV4-3 and TRBJ2-2; D assignment may be TRBD1 or TRBD2 (5 bases each). V lost 4 bases to trimming and J lost 4 bases, with 13 bases between them. The CDR3 runs to 15 residues. Germline V gene data show CDR1 as LGHNA and CDR2 as YSLEER. The CDR3, as DNA: TGCGCCAGCAGCCCCCGTAGAGGGGTCACCGGGGAGCTGTTTTTT. As protein: CASSPRRGVTGELFF.

This clone was detected only once. The gene calls are TRBV30 and TRBJ1-1; D gene unclear. Germline V gene lookup returns CDR1 GTSNPN and CDR2 SVGIG (reference sequence). Trimming took off 0 bases at V and 1 base at J, with 9 bases between the two ends. The CDR3 contains 14 residues. CDR3 in amino acids: CAWSVVRRNTEAFF. DNA for the CDR3: TGTGCCTGGAGTGTAGTAAGGAGGAACACTGAAGCTTTCTTT.

The chain recombines TRBV25-1 with TRBJ2-3; the D is unclear. V was trimmed by 5 bases and J by 0 bases, leaving 6 bases between them. CDR3 length: 13 amino acids. Germline V gives CDR1 MGHDK, CDR2 SYGVNS. CDR3 sequence reads: CASSSQSTDTQYF. In DNA form, the CDR3 reads TGTGCCAGCAGTAGTCAGAGCACAGATACGCAGTATTTT.

The J gene is TRBJ2-1, the V gene TRBV7-9; D perhaps matches TRBD2 (6 bases). V was clipped by 5 bases and J by 6 bases, with 14 bases between them. CDR1 and CDR2 from the germline V gene are SEHNR and FQNEAQ (reference sequence). The CDR3 covers 14 residues. CDR3 region: CASSAGPIGNEQFF. CDR3 sequence (DNA): TGTGCCAGCAGCGCGGGGCCTATAGGCAATGAGCAGTTCTTC.